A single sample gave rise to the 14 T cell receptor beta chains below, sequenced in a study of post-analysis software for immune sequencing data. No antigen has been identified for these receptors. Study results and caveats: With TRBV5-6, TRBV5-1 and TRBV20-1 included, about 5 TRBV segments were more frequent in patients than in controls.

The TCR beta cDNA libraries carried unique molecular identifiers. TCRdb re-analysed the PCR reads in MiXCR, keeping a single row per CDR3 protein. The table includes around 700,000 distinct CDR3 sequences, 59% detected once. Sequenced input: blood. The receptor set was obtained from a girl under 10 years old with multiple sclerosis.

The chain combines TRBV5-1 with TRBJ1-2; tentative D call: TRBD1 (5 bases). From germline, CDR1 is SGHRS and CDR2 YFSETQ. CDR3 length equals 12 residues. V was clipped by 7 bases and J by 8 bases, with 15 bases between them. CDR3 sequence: CASRGEMGGYTF. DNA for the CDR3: TGCGCCAGCCGGGGGGAAATGGGGGGCTACACCTTC.

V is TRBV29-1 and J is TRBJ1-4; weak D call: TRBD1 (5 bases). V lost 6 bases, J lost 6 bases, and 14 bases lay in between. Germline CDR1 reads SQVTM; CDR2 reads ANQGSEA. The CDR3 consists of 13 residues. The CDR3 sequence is CSVLVGTHEKLFF. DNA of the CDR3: TGCAGCGTCCTCGTCGGGACGCATGAAAAACTGTTTTTT.

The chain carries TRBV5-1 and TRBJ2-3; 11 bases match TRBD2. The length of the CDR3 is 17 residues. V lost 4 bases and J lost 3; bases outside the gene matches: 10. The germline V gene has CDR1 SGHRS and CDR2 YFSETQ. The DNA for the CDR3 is TGCGCCAGCAGCCCAGGACTAGCGGGTATCCCTACAGATACGCAGTATTTT. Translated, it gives CASSPGLAGIPTDTQYF.

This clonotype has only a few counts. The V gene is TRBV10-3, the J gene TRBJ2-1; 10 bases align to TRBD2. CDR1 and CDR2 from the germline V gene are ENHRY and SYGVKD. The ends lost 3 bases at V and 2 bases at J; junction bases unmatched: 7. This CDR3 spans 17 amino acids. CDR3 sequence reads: CAISESILAGPYNEQFF. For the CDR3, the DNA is TGTGCCATCAGTGAATCGATACTAGCGGGGCCCTACAATGAGCAGTTCTTC.

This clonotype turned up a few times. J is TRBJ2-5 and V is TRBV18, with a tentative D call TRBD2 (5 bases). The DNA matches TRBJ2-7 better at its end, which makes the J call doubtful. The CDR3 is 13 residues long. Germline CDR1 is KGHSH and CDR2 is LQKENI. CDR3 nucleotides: TGTGCCAGCTCACCGCTCGAGGGCATCGAGCAGTACTTC. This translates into CASSPLEGIEQYF.

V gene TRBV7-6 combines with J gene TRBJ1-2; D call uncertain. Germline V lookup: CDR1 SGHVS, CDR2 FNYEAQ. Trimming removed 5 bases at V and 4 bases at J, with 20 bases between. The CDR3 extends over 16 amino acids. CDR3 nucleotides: TGTGCCAGCAGCCCCAACCCCTCCGGAGGGAGCTATGGCTACACCTTC. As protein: CASSPNPSGGSYGYTF.

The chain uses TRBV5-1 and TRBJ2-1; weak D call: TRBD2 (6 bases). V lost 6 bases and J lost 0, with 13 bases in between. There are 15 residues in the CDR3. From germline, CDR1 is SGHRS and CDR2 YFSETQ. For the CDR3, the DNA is TGCGCCAGCACAAGACTGGGGGGCTCCTACAATGAGCAGTTCTTC. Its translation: CASTRLGGSYNEQFF.

The CDR3 DNA reads as TGCGCCAGCAGCCAAGAATTCGGGAGCACCGGGGAGCTGTTTTTT. This sequence encodes CASSQEFGSTGELFF. The V gene is TRBV4-3, the J gene TRBJ2-2, with D possibly TRBD2 on 6 matching bases. V was shortened by 0 bases and J by 4 bases, with 9 bases between the two germline ends. CDR3 length equals 15 residues. Germline CDR1 and CDR2: LGHNA and YSLEER.

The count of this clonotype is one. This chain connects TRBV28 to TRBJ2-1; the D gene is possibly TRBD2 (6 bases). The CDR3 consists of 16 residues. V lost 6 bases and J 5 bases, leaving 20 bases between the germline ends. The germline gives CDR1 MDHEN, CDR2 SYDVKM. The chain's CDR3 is CASSPLGGRANNEQFF. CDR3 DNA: TGTGCCAGCAGCCCCTTGGGGGGTCGGGCAAACAATGAGCAGTTCTTC.

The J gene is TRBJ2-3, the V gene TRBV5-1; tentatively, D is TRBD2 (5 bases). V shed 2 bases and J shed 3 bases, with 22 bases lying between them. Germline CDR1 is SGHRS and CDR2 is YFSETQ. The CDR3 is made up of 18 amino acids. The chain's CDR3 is CASSFPQNKLALTDTQYF. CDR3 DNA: TGCGCCAGCAGCTTCCCCCAAAACAAGCTAGCCCTTACAGATACGCAGTATTTT.

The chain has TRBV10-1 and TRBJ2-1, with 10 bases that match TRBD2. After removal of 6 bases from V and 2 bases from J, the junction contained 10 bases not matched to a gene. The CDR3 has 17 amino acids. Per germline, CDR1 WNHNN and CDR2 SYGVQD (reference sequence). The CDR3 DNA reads TGCGCCAGCAGCTTCACTAGCGGGAAGGGGCCCTACAATGAGCAGTTCTTC. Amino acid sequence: CASSFTSGKGPYNEQFF.

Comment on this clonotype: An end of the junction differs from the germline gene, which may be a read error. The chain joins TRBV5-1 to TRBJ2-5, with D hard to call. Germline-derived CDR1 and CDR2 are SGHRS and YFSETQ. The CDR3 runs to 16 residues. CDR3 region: CASSLGSGRYQETHYF. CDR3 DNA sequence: TGCGCCAGCAGCTTGGGATCCGGACGGTACCAAGAGACCCATTACTTC.

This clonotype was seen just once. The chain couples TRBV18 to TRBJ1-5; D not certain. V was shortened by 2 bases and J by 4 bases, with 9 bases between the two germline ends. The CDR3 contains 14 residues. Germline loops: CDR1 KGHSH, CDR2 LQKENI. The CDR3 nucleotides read TGTGCCAGCTCACCATACGGCAGGAATCAGCCCCAGCATTTT. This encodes CASSPYGRNQPQHF.

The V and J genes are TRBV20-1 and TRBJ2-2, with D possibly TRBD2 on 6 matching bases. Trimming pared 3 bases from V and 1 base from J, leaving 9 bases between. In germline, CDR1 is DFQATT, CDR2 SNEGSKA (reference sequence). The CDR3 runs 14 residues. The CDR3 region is CSARGLVNTGELFF. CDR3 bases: TGCAGTGCTAGGGGACTGGTGAACACCGGGGAGCTGTTTTTT.